The clone carrying this TCR beta chain showed up just once. What it recognizes is unknown. Method: immunoSEQ multiplex PCR; TCRdb's copy keeps in-frame clones and lacks some. The sample includes some 10,000 clones, roughly 90% of them seen just once. Germline CDR1 is MNHEY and CDR2 is SVGAGI. The ends were cut back, 4 bases at V and 5 bases at J, with 14 bases in the middle. The CDR3 extends over 14 amino acids. This sample was taken from a study of OX40 agonist ivuxolimab in advanced cancers. Study results and limitations: The mean number of expanded clones was higher in CD8+ T cells than in CD4+.

The source was CD4+ or CD8+ T cells sorted from blood, collected in a trial of the OX40 agonist ivuxolimab. The TCR was taken from an adult with an advanced solid tumor such as melanoma, head and neck, liver or kidney cancer. The chain links TRBV6-5 to TRBJ1-2; weak D call: TRBD1 (6 bases). CDR3 in amino acids: CASSLAGGAYGYTF. CDR3 DNA sequence: TGTGCCAGCAGTTTGGCCGGGGGGGCTTATGGCTACACCTTC.